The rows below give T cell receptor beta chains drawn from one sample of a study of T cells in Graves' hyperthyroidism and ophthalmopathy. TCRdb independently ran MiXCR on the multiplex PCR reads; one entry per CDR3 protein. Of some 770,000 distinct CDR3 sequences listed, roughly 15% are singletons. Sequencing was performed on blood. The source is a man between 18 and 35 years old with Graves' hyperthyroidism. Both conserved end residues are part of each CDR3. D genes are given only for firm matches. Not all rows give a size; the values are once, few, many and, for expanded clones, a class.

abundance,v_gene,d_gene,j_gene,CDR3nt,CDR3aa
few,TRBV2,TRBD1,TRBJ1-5,TGCGCCAGCAGCCAAGCAGGACAGGGCACTCAGCCCCAGCATTTT,CASSQAGQGTQPQHF
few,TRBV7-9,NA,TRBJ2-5,TGTGCCAGCACCTCATCCATGGACGTGCTCAGGGAGACCCAGTACTTC,CASTSSMDVLRETQYF
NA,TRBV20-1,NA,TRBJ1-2,TGCAGTGCTAGAGACGAGGGGGTGGACTATGGCTACACCTTC,CSARDEGVDYGYTF
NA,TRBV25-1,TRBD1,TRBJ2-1,TGTGCCAGCAGTAGTGGACAGGGAAAGGAGCAGTTCTTC,CASSSGQGKEQFF
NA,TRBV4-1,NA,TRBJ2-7,TGCGCCAGCAGCCAAGGATTCGGCTCCTTCGAGCAGTACTTC,CASSQGFGSFEQYF
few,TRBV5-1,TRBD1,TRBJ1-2,TGCGCCAGCAGCTTGGGTTGGCCGGGACAGGGGAACTACACCTTC,CASSLGWPGQGNYTF
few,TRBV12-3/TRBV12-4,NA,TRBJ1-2,TGTGCCAGCAGTTTAGGGACTTGGTATGGCTACACCTTC,CASSLGTWYGYTF
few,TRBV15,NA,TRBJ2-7,TGTGCCACCAGCAGATCCCCCTTGGGCTTCTACGAGCAGTACTTC,CATSRSPLGFYEQYF
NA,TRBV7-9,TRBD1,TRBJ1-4,TGTGCCAGCAGCTTGTTGGGGCAGGGGGATGGAAAACTGTTTTTT,CASSLLGQGDGKLFF
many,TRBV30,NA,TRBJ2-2,TGTGCCTGGAGTGTTTCGGAGGGCACCGGGGAGCTGTTTTTT,CAWSVSEGTGELFF
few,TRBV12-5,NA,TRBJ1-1,TGTGCTAGTGGTTTGGGAGGACGGGAAGCTTTCTTT,CASGLGGREAFF
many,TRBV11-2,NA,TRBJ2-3,TGTGCCAGCAGCTTACTTCGAGGGACACGAGGCACAGATACGCAGTATTTT,CASSLLRGTRGTDTQYF
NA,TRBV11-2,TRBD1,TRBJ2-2,TGTGCCAGCATCCCGGGACAGCCGAACACCGGGGAGCTGTTTTTT,CASIPGQPNTGELFF
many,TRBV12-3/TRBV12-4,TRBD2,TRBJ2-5,TGTGCCAGCAGTCACCGGGAGGGCCAAGAGACCCAGTACTTC,CASSHREGQETQYF
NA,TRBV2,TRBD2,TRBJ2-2,TGTGCCAGCAGCCTACTAGCGGAACCGACCGGGGAGCTGTTTTTT,CASSLLAEPTGELFF
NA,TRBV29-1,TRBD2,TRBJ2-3,TGCAGCCTCTCTAGCGGGAGCTACAATACGCAGTATTTT,CSLSSGSYNTQYF
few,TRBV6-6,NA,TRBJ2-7,TGTGCCAGCAGTTACGCCCGGGGGATAGGGGGCGAGCAGTACTTC,CASSYARGIGGEQYF
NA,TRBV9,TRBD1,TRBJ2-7,TGTGCCAGCAGCATTCTACCGGACAGGAGCTACGAGCAGTACTTC,CASSILPDRSYEQYF
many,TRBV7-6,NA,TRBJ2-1,TGTGCCAGCAGCCTTGACTATGACAATGAGCAGTTCTTC,CASSLDYDNEQFF
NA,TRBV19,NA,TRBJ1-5,TGTGCCAGTAGTATTCCGGTCCTAGGGTATCAGCCCCAGCATTTT,CASSIPVLGYQPQHF
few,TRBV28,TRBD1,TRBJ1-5,TGTGCCAGCAGTCTCGGGACAGGGCATTATAGCAATCAGCCCCAGCATTTT,CASSLGTGHYSNQPQHF
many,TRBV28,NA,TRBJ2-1,TGTGCCAGCAGTCTCGCGAGGACCCCAGGCTCCTACAATGAGCAGTTCTTC,CASSLARTPGSYNEQFF
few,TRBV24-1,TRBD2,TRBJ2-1,TGTGCCACCAGTGATGTGACTAGCGGGAGAGCTAATGAGCAGTTCTTC,CATSDVTSGRANEQFF
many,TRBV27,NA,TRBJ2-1,TGTGCCAGCAGTGTCGGACCGAACTCCTACAATGAGCAGTTCTTC,CASSVGPNSYNEQFF
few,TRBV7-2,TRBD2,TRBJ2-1,TGTGCCAGCAGCTGGGGTTCCTTGATAGCGGGCCCCTACAATGAGCAGTTCTTC,CASSWGSLIAGPYNEQFF
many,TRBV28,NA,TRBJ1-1,TGTGCCAGCAGTCCCTGGACGGCCGTGAACACTGAAGCTTTCTTT,CASSPWTAVNTEAFF
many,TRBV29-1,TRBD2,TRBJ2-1,TGCAGCGTTGTAAGCGGGAGCTCCTACAATGAGCAGTTCTTC,CSVVSGSSYNEQFF
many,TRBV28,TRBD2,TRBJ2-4,TGTGCCAGCAGTAACATGATGGGAGGACTAGCGGGAGAAACCAAAAACATTCAGTACTTC,CASSNMMGGLAGETKNIQYF
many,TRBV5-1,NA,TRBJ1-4,TGCGCCAGCAGCTTTGATTTGGAGGACATTCGCCCCACTAATGAAAAACTGTTTTTT,CASSFDLEDIRPTNEKLFF
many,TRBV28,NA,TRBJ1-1,TGTGCCAGCAGTTTAGGTTCAAGCGCCGGAGCTTTCTTT,CASSLGSSAGAFF
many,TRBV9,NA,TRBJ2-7,TGTGCCAGCAGCCCCTGGGCGGAGCCGACCTACGAGCAGTACTTC,CASSPWAEPTYEQYF
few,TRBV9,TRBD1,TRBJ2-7,TGTGCCAGCAGCGTAGGACAGGGGGCTTTAAGCGAGCAGTACTTC,CASSVGQGALSEQYF
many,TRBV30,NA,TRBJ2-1,TGTGCCTGGGGAGGGGGGGGTCCCAATGAGCAGTTCTTC,CAWGGGGPNEQFF
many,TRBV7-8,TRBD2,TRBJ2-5,TGTGCCAGCAGCTCGGGGACTAGCGGGAGCTGGCAGGAGACCCAGTACTTC,CASSSGTSGSWQETQYF
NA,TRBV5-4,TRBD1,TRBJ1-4,TGTGCCAGCAGCCGACGGCGACAGGGCGGAAATGAAAAACTGTTTTTT,CASSRRRQGGNEKLFF
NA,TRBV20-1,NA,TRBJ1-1,TGCAGTGCTCCCGAAGTCGGGGGCGCTGAAGCTTTCTTT,CSAPEVGGAEAFF
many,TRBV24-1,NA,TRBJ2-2,TGTGCCACCAGTGATTTGGCACGGAGCGGGGAGCTGTTTTTT,CATSDLARSGELFF
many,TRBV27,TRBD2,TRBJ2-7,TGTGCCAGCAGCGGGGAAACTAGCGGGACACTATACGAGCAGTACTTC,CASSGETSGTLYEQYF
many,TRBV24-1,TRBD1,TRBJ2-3,TGTGCCACCAGTGATTGGGACAGCCCCACAGATACGCAGTATTTT,CATSDWDSPTDTQYF
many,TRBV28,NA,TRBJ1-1,TGTGCCAGCAGCCACGACCGGGGGTTGGACACTGAAGCTTTCTTT,CASSHDRGLDTEAFF
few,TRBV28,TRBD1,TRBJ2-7,TGTGCCAGCAGCACTCCGGGACAGGGGACCTACGAGCAGTACTTC,CASSTPGQGTYEQYF
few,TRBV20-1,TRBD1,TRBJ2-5,TGCAGTGCTAGAGCCAGGGGACAGATCCAAGAGACCCAGTACTTC,CSARARGQIQETQYF
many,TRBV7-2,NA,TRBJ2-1,TGTGCCAGCAGCTTAGCTTGGGACCTCTCCTACAATGAGCAGTTCTTC,CASSLAWDLSYNEQFF
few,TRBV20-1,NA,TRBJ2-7,TGCAGTGCTATGTCTATCCTTGCCTACGGGCAGTACTTC,CSAMSILAYGQYF
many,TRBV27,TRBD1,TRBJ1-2,TGTGCCAGCTGCCCACAGGGGGACTATGGCTACACCTTC,CASCPQGDYGYTF
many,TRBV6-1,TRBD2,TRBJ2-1,TGTGCCAGCAGTTCTGCGAGGCTAGCGGGAGATCACAATGAGCAGTTCTTC,CASSSARLAGDHNEQFF
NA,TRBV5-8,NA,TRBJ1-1,TGTGCCAGCAGGTACCGGCGGACTGAAGCTTTCTTT,CASRYRRTEAFF